The text below deals with one T cell receptor beta chain. The antigen is undetermined. One end of the junction is discordant with germline, which a read error may explain. With random hexamers, reverse transcription was performed on about 0.5 to 1 ug of RNA. MiXCR was run by TCRdb on the immunoSEQ multiplex PCR reads, yielding one entry per CDR3 protein. The sample consists of tens of thousands of distinct CDR3 sequences, 90% to 95% of them appearing once. CD8+ and CD4+ T cells from blood underwent TCR beta sequencing. Negative isolation was used for CD8+ and CD4+ T cells and FACS enrichment for TEMRA cells. The data stem from a study of CD8 T cells in Susac syndrome. Study background: When their blood was taken, the Susac syndrome patients had either not yet had any therapy, were taking corticosteroids, or were taking intravenous immunoglobulin alone. General study results and limits: Individuals included in the TCR sequencing and HLA analysis were acknowledged by the study to be relatively few in number.

This sequence was found in a human donor with Susac syndrome. The source material was CD8+ T cells from PBMCs.

CDR3 sequence reads: CASSLAPGQGPIGWNF. The CDR3 DNA is TGCGCCAGCAGCTTGGCCCCCGGACAGGGGCCGATAGGGTGGAATTTT. The chain recombines TRBV5-1 with TRBJ1-3, with 9 bases fitting TRBD1. The CDR3 length is 16 residues. Germline lookup yields CDR1 SGHRS and CDR2 YFSETQ.